The entry below gives a single TCR beta chain sequence along with its context. The data belong to a study of blood T cells in healthy people across ages. Next came a second PCR, run for about 7 to 12 cycles, which used a sample-barcoded 5' primer along with a J-beta primer mix. TCRdb re-derived calls from the 5' RACE reads in MiXCR, one entry per CDR3 protein. The repertoire holds about 1.1 million distinct CDR3 sequences, with less than 45% as singletons. The CDR3 totals 17 residues. The germline V gene has CDR1 MGHRA and CDR2 YSYEKL. Trimming removed 1 base at V and 0 bases at J, with 12 bases between.

The genes are TRBV4-1 and TRBJ1-4, with D possibly matching TRBD1 (6 bases). The clonotype comes from a young man in good health. Sequenced: blood. The CDR3 nucleotides read TGCGCCAGCAGCCAAGCAGGACAGCTTGCAACTAATGAAAAACTGTTTTTT. This codes for CASSQAGQLATNEKLFF.